This entry features one T cell receptor (beta chain) sequence. Sequenced by immunoSEQ multiplex PCR; TCRdb stores in-frame clones only, minus some. Of 20,000 to 25,000 clones listed, approximately 73% are singletons. Repertoires were sampled repeatedly during chemoradiotherapy. This entry is derived from a study of chemoradiotherapy in HPV16-positive cancers. Trimming took 1 base from V and 9 from J, leaving 10 bases between them. CDR1 is LNHNV, CDR2 YYDKDF, per germline (reference sequence). The CDR3 is made up of 13 amino acids. The sample was taken from a patient who underwent chemoradiotherapy. The sequence was obtained from a human donor with HPV-associated anogenital cancer. The chain has TRBV15 and TRBJ2-1; D gene uncertain. CDR3 sequence (DNA): TGTGCCACCAGCAGAGCCCTCCGGTCTGAGCAGTTCTTC. Translating gives CATSRALRSEQFF. The full variable domain, completed using reference TRBV15 and TRBJ2-1, is DAMVIQNPRYQVTQFGKPVTLSCSQTLNHNVMYWYQQKSSQAPKLLFHYYDKDFNNEADTPDNFQSRRPNTSFCFLDIRSPGLGDTAMYLCATSRALRSEQFFGPGTRLTVL.